The clone carrying this TCR beta chain appeared a few times. Additional DNA sequences in this sample encode the identical CDR3. These data are taken from a study of shared clonotypes between healthy human individuals. Some clones are missing from TCRdb's copy, which holds only in-frame ones; the method was immunoSEQ multiplex PCR. The sample yields fewer than 1.4 million clones, around 78% seen once. Trimming pared 1 base from V and 4 bases from J, leaving 10 bases between. Germline lookup yields CDR1 SGHTA and CDR2 FQGNSA. The CDR3 sequence is 14 residues long. The receptor was derived from a young man in good health. Some clones in this sample may be carry-over from other donors' samples. Sequencing input: memory CD4+ T cells from PBMCs. Specified subset: CD45RA-negative fraction. This rearrangement joins TRBV7-2 to TRBJ2-5; D tentatively reads TRBD1 or TRBD2 (6 bases each). CDR3: CASSLGGAGETQYF. The CDR3 DNA reads as TGTGCCAGCAGCTTAGGGGGGGCCGGAGAGACCCAGTACTTC. Filled out from reference TRBV7-2 and TRBJ2-5, the complete variable domain reads GAGVSQSPSNKVTEKGKDVELRCDPISGHTALYWYRQSLGQGLEFLIYFQGNSAPDKSGLPSDRFSAERTGGSVSTLTIQRTQQEDSAVYLCASSLGGAGETQYFGPGTRLLVL.